Listed below are T cell receptor beta chains from one sample, sequenced in a study of T-cell memory formation after mild COVID-19. A single record per CDR3 protein comes from TCRdb applying MiXCR to the 5' RACE reads. The sample lists 400,000 or so distinct CDR3 sequences; around 18% were seen once. The sequencing input was PBMCs or a T cell subset sorted from them (not recorded which). The receptor source for this set is an adult woman who had mild COVID-19 (a few samples of this study predate the infection). Cell type and time point are not known. Each CDR3 is given with its conserved first and last residue. D genes are given only for firm matches. Size tells how often a clone was seen (once, few, many) or the class of an expanded clone, and some rows leave it out.

J gene | D gene | V gene | clone size | CDR3 length | CDR3 DNA | CDR3 protein
TRBJ2-3 | TRBD2 | TRBV9 | NA | 15 | TGTGCCAGCAGCTCGGGGACTAGCGGGGCGTCTACGCAGTATTTT | CASSSGTSGASTQYF
TRBJ1-5 | TRBD1 | TRBV7-8 | NA | 19 | TGTGCCAGCAGCCTGGGGACAGGACGTCAATCCTCCGGGGATCAGCCCCAGCATTTT | CASSLGTGRQSSGDQPQHF
TRBJ1-5 | NA | TRBV20-1 | few | 14 | TGCAGTGCTAGAGACCGAGAGGGCGGTTGGCCCCAGCATTTT | CSARDREGGWPQHF
TRBJ1-6 | NA | TRBV5-1 | few | 15 | TGCGCCAGCAGCTTGAAGGGGCCGGGGAATTCACCCCTCCACTTT | CASSLKGPGNSPLHF
TRBJ1-2 | NA | TRBV7-8 | NA | 15 | TGTGCCAGCAGCTCCCATAGGCTTGGGGGCTATGGCTACACCTTC | CASSSHRLGGYGYTF
TRBJ2-3 | TRBD2 | TRBV20-1 | NA | 15 | TGCAGTGCTCCCCGGACTAGCGGGAGGACAGATACGCAGTATTTT | CSAPRTSGRTDTQYF
TRBJ1-5 | TRBD1 | TRBV7-2 | NA | 12 | TGTGCGGGACAGTCCAGCAATCAGCCCCAGCATTTT | CAGQSSNQPQHF
TRBJ2-3 | NA | TRBV7-2 | many | 15 | TGTGCCAGCAGCTTAGCGGCTAGTCGCACAGATACGCAGTATTTT | CASSLAASRTDTQYF
TRBJ2-7 | TRBD1 | TRBV7-8 | NA | 15 | TGTGCCAGCAGCATTCGCGGACAGGGGGCAGGGGAGCAGTACTTC | CASSIRGQGAGEQYF
TRBJ2-5 | NA | TRBV25-1 | NA | 14 | TGTGCCAGCAGTGAATCGCAGGGCGCCGAGACCCAGTACTTC | CASSESQGAETQYF
TRBJ2-7 | NA | TRBV29-1 | NA | 12 | TGCAGCGTTGACGGGGGATCCTACGAGCAGTACTTC | CSVDGGSYEQYF
TRBJ2-3 | NA | TRBV20-1 | few | 14 | TGCAGTGCCTACCGACTGACCCTCCCAGATACGCAGTATTTT | CSAYRLTLPDTQYF
TRBJ2-7 | NA | TRBV14 | few | 15 | TGTGCCAGCAGCCAAGTCCCGGGAAGCTCCTACGAGCAGTACTTC | CASSQVPGSSYEQYF
TRBJ2-5 | NA | TRBV18 | NA | 14 | TGTGCCAGCTCACAGAGGGCTACGCAAGAGACCCAGTACTTC | CASSQRATQETQYF
TRBJ2-7 | NA | TRBV5-5 | NA | 12 | TGTGCCAGCAGCTTCAGGACAAACGAGCAGTACTTC | CASSFRTNEQYF
TRBJ1-4 | NA | TRBV11-2 | NA | 18 | TGTGCCAGCAGCTTAGACTACTGGGGCAGGGAAGGGAATGAAAAACTGTTTTTT | CASSLDYWGREGNEKLFF
TRBJ1-3 | NA | TRBV29-1 | NA | 13 | TGCAGCGCGCAGACGAGCTCTGGAAACACCATATATTTT | CSAQTSSGNTIYF
TRBJ1-1 | NA | TRBV6-6 | few | 14 | TGTGCCAGCAGCGACCTGGACAGTGACACTGAAGCTTTCTTT | CASSDLDSDTEAFF
TRBJ2-7 | NA | TRBV5-1 | few | 18 | TGCGCCAGCAGCTTGGCGCGTTGGGCAGGGCAGAGCTCCTACGAGCAGTACTTC | CASSLARWAGQSSYEQYF
TRBJ2-3 | TRBD1 | TRBV12-3/TRBV12-4 | few | 15 | TGTGCCAGCAGTCCGCCGGGACAGGGGGCGGTTACGCAGTATTTT | CASSPPGQGAVTQYF
TRBJ2-5 | NA | TRBV5-1 | NA | 13 | TGCGCCAGCAGCTTGGCTGACAGAGAGACCCAGTACTTC | CASSLADRETQYF
TRBJ1-2 | TRBD1 | TRBV25-1 | NA | 16 | TGTGCCAGCAGCTCCAGGGGGGACAGGGGCGTCTGGGGCTACACCTTC | CASSSRGDRGVWGYTF
TRBJ1-1 | NA | TRBV3-1 | few | 12 | TGTGCCAGCAGCCAAAGAGACACTGAAGCTTTCTTT | CASSQRDTEAFF
TRBJ2-1 | TRBD2 | TRBV29-1 | few | 14 | TGCAGCGTTGAACTAGCGGGAGGGCCTAATGAGCAGTTCTTC | CSVELAGGPNEQFF